This T cell receptor beta chain was retrieved from a study of identical twins. This clonotype has at least ten counts. A universal primer site came from template switching; cDNA carried unique molecular identifiers. TCRdb reprocessed the 5' RACE reads with MiXCR, giving one entry per CDR3 protein. The data hold about 660,000 distinct CDR3 sequences, with around 8.3% observed a single time. Germline CDR1 and CDR2: SGHTA and FQGNSA. V lost 5 bases and J lost 8; bases outside the gene matches: 15. The CDR3 has 16 residues. The same sample was also used in a study of yellow fever vaccine responses in identical twins.

Sequencing was done on a sample of PBMCs. This chain links TRBV7-2 with TRBJ2-1, with 7 positions matching TRBD2. This TCR derives from a woman between 18 and 30 years old in good health. CDR3 sequence: CASSEMQASGTDEQFF. CDR3 in DNA: TGTGCCAGCAGCGAGATGCAGGCTAGCGGAACGGATGAGCAGTTCTTC.